The T cell receptor beta chain described here comes from a study of T cell repertoires in ileal Crohn's disease. The CDR3 is 15 amino acids. Trimming removed 1 base at V and 3 bases at J, with 12 bases between. Germline assignment: CDR1 KGHSH and CDR2 LQKENI. This clone is deemed large. The method was immunoSEQ multiplex PCR; TCRdb's version includes in-frame clones alone and lacks a portion of them. The sample records almost 5,500 clones, around four fifths being singletons. This sequence joins TRBV18 and TRBJ1-1; no firm D call. Material: ileal tissue. The clonotype originates from an adult with Crohn's disease. CDR3 sequence: CASSPQVRSDTEAFF. The DNA of the CDR3 is TGTGCCAGCTCACCACAAGTACGAAGCGACACTGAAGCTTTCTTT.